This T cell receptor beta chain was profiled in a study of T cells in Graves' hyperthyroidism and ophthalmopathy. Study-level results: The model anticipated ophthalmopathy a median approximately six months pre-onset.

There were TCR beta CDR3 regions amplified from RNA transcripts. Using the HTBI primer set, a first-round RT-PCR was run on the TCR CDR3. TCRdb re-analysed the multiplex PCR reads in MiXCR, keeping a single row per CDR3 protein. The sample lists 150,000 or so distinct CDR3 sequences; over 7.5% were seen once. This clonotype occurred many times. Its antigen remains unknown. The clonotype was recovered from a woman aged 18-35 years with Graves' hyperthyroidism that later progressed to Graves' ophthalmopathy. Sequencing input: blood.

The chain's CDR3 is CASSPSGTSYNEQFF. The CDR3 bases are TGCGCCAGCAGCCCTAGCGGGACCTCCTACAATGAGCAGTTCTTC. The chain has TRBV5-1 and TRBJ2-1; 9 bases map to TRBD2. Trimming removed 4 bases from V and 0 bases from J; junction bases left unmatched: 2. The germline V gene has CDR1 SGHRS and CDR2 YFSETQ. The CDR3 has 15 amino acids.